Listed here are 4 T cell receptor beta chains from one sample, sequenced in a study of CD8+ T cells in alopecia areata. Reverse transcription of extracted RNA yielded cDNA, which provided the sequencing template. Sequencing was performed with immunoSEQ multiplex PCR; in TCRdb, only in-frame clones are kept and a portion is missing. Of 110,000 to 150,000 clones listed, around 50% are singletons. The material sequenced was CD4+ T cells sorted from blood, taken at week 0. The receptors shown here come from a human donor with alopecia areata.

The table lists this clone with a few counts. The CDR3 loop is CASSLEVDVRGLDGYTF. CDR3 DNA: TGTGCCAGCAGCTTAGAGGTTGACGTCAGGGGGCTAGATGGCTACACCTTC. This chain uses TRBV7-2 with TRBJ1-2; 8 bases are a match to TRBD1. The CDR3 consists of 17 residues. Looked up from germline, CDR1 is SGHTA and CDR2 is FQGNSA. V dropped 1 base and J dropped 6; count of bases not matched to a gene: 13.

The chain combines TRBV14 with TRBJ1-6, with D perhaps matching TRBD1 (5 bases). This CDR3 has 15 amino acids. The germline V gene encodes CDR1 SGHDN and CDR2 FVKESK. Trimming stripped 1 base from V and 9 bases from J, with 13 bases between. The CDR3, as DNA: TGTGCCAGCAGCCAAGCTTCCACCGGGACTTCACCCCTCCACTTT. It is translated as CASSQASTGTSPLHF.

The gene calls are TRBV29-1 and TRBJ2-3; D tentatively reads TRBD1 or TRBD2 (5 bases each). The CDR3 consists of 12 residues. In germline, CDR1 is SQVTM, CDR2 ANQGSEA. V lost 4 bases and J 4 bases, leaving 9 bases between the germline ends. CDR3: CSVGVGADTQYF. The CDR3 coding sequence is TGCAGCGTTGGGGTGGGGGCAGATACGCAGTATTTT.

This clone was seen only a few times. V is TRBV7-2 and J is TRBJ2-5; D call uncertain. The CDR3 is 14 amino acids. Germline V gene sequence: CDR1 SGHTA, CDR2 FQGNSA. Trimming left V 2 bases short and J 1 base short, with 8 bases between. The CDR3 coding sequence is TGTGCCAGCAGCTTATCCAGTACCCAAGAGACCCAGTACTTC. It translates to CASSLSSTQETQYF.